This T cell receptor beta chain was profiled in a study of sequential checkpoint blockade in melanoma. Clones were sequenced by immunoSEQ multiplex PCR, and TCRdb holds only the in-frame ones, with some missing. The sample consists of about 9,100 clones, approximately 56% of them appearing once. CDR1 and CDR2 (germline): SGDLS, YYNGEE. Trimming removed 2 bases at V and 0 bases at J, with 11 bases between. This CDR3 has 15 amino acids. Treatment meaning: randomized to nivolumab then ipilimumab (arm A) or the reverse (arm B). From thawed PBMCs, live CD3+CD8+ cells negative for CD19 and CD56 were sorted.

Sequences were derived from CD8+ T cells sorted from blood (inferred from file names), sampled from a patient given nivolumab and ipilimumab in sequence. This clonotype was obtained from a human donor with melanoma. The chain carries TRBV9 and TRBJ1-2; D possibly corresponds to TRBD1 (5 bases). CDR3 coding DNA: TGTGCCAGCAGCGTCATCCAGACAGCTAACTATGGCTACACCTTC. It specifies CASSVIQTANYGYTF.